This T cell receptor (beta chain) originates from a study of CD8+CD57+ T cells in acquired aplastic anemia. On the study more broadly: The DNA of sorted CD4+ and CD8+ cells averaged around 3 ug.

Genomic DNA constituted the template upon which TCR beta VDJ and CDR3 profiling was performed. Each CDR3 protein is one row after TCRdb ran MiXCR on the reads. The sample yields about 40,000 distinct CDR3 sequences, under 80% seen once. Concerning this clonotype: The antigen is undetermined.

In germline, CDR1 is LNHNV, CDR2 YYDKDF (reference sequence). The V end lost 5 bases, the J end lost 4 bases, and 17 bases lay between the germline ends. There are 15 residues in the CDR3. Previously, flow cytometry had revealed CD8+CD57+ cell expansion in the patients chosen for sequencing. Sampling of blood occurred while the patients had still received no therapy. Study outcomes and limitations: Patients and controls were found to share over 25 CD8+ CDR3 sequences.

Specimen: sorted CD4+, CD8+, or CD8+CD57+ T cells (not recorded which) from PBMCs. This rearrangement joins TRBV15 to TRBJ1-1; D not certain. The clonotype originates from a human donor with aplastic anemia. The CDR3 nucleotides read TGTGCCACCAGCCAGGACTTCGGCCGGGGCACTGAAGCTTTCTTT. Residues: CATSQDFGRGTEAFF.